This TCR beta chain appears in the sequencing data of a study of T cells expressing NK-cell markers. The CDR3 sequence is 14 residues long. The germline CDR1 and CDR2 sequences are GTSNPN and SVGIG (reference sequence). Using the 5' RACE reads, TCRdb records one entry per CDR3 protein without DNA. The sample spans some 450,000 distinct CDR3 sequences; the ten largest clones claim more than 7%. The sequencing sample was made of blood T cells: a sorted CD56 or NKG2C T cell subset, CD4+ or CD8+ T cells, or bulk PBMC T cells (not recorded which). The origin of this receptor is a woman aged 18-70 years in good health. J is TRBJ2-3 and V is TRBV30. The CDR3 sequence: CAWSVSRTSDTQYF.